This TCR beta chain comes out of a study of T cells after somatic rescue of genetic block. Data came from immunoSEQ multiplex PCR; TCRdb stores just in-frame clones and leaves some out. The sample consists of over 95,000 clones, 75% to 95% of them appearing once. The CDR3 is made up of 15 amino acids. Unmatched junction bases numbered 9, after V lost 8 bases and J lost 3 bases. Germline CDR1 ENHRY, CDR2 SYGVKD. The chain links TRBV10-3 to TRBJ2-3; 9 bases are a match to TRBD1. This TCR was recovered from a woman aged 18 to 35. Sequencing was done on a sample of peripheral blood mononuclear cells (PBMCs). CDR3 DNA sequence: TGTGCCATCGTAGAGGGACAGGGTCGAACAGATACGCAGTATTTT. Amino acid sequence: CAIVEGQGRTDTQYF.